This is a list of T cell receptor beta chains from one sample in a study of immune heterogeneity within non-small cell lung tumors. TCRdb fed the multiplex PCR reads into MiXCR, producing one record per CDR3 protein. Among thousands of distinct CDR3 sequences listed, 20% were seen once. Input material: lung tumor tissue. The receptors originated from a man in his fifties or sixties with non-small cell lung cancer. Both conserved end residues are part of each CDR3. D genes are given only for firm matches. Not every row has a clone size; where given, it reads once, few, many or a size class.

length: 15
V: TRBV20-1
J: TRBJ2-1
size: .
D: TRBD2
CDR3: CSARGIGLGGNEQFF
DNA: TGCAGTGCTAGAGGGATCGGACTAGGTGGAAATGAGCAGTTCTTC

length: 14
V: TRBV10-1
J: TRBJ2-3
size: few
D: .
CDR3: CASSETSSLDTQYF
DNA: TGCGCCAGCAGTGAGACCTCTTCATTAGATACGCAGTATTTT

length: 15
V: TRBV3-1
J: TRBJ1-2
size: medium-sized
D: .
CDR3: CASSRRPDSVHGYTF
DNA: TGTGCCAGCAGCCGAAGGCCGGACAGCGTACATGGCTACACCTTC

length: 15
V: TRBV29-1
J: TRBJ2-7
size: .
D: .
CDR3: CSVAGLTRASYEQYF
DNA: TGCAGCGTGGCGGGACTTACAAGAGCTTCCTACGAGCAGTACTTC

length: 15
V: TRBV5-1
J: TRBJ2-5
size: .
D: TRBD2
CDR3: CASSLEGLAGETQYF
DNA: TGCGCCAGCAGCTTGGAGGGACTAGCTGGAGAGACCCAGTACTTC

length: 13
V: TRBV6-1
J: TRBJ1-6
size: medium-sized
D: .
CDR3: CALSPGAVSPLHF
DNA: TGTGCCCTTTCGCCAGGGGCGGTTTCACCCCTCCACTTT

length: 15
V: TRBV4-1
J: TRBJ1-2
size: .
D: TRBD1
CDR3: CASSQVEGAGYGYTF
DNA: TGCGCCAGCAGCCAAGTTGAGGGGGCAGGGTATGGCTACACCTTC

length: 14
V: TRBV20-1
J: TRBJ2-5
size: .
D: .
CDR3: CSASEGAGGETQYF
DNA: TGCAGTGCTAGTGAGGGGGCCGGGGGAGAGACCCAGTACTTC

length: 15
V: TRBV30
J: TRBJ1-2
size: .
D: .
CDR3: CTWLPPPGIGGGYTF
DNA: TGTACCTGGCTTCCACCCCCAGGGATTGGTGGGGGCTACACCTTC

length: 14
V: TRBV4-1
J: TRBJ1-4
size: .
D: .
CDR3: CASSRLGSSEKLFF
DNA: TGCGCCAGCAGCCGACTGGGGTCTAGCGAAAAACTGTTTTTT

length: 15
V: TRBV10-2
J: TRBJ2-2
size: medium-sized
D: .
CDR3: CASSELGNGPGELFF
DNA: TGCGCCAGCAGTGAGCTGGGGAATGGTCCCGGGGAGCTGTTTTTT

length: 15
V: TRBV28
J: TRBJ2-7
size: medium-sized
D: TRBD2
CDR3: CASSPVGGSSYEQYF
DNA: TGTGCCAGCAGCCCCGTGGGGGGGAGCTCCTACGAGCAGTACTTC

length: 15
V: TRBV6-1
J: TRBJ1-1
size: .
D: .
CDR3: CASTAVKSGNTEAFF
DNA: TGTGCCAGCACAGCCGTGAAAAGCGGGAACACTGAAGCTTTCTTT

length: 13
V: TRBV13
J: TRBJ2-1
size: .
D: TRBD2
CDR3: CASSLGQGLEQFF
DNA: TGTGCCAGCAGCTTAGGCCAGGGACTAGAGCAGTTCTTC